This section outlines one TCR beta chain sequence together with its context. What it recognizes is unknown. These data are taken from a study of identical twins. Donors were all healthy Caucasians. Whole-study results and caveats: Models came in too low on out-of-frame TCR alpha sharing in monozygotic twins. The conclusions drew on cross-sectional statistical analysis instead of tracking the same donors.

TCRdb re-analysed the 5' RACE reads in MiXCR, keeping a single row per CDR3 protein. The profile shows some 440,000 distinct CDR3 sequences, approximately 24% of them singletons. The CDR3 spans 14 residues. The V segment lost 5 bases and the J segment 8 bases; nucleotides outside the gene matches: 11. CDR1 DFQATT and CDR2 SNEGSKA come from the germline V gene (reference sequence). These records were also assigned to another study, of T cells expressing NK-cell markers. That investigation notes: Serological testing identified most of the eight sequenced donors as HCMV-seropositive and one as seronegative.

V is TRBV20-1 and J is TRBJ2-1; the match to TRBD2 covers 8 bases. This receptor was taken from a woman between 18 and 29 years old in good health. The specimen was CD4+ T cells sorted from blood. The chain's CDR3 is CSAPLAGPIHEQFF. CDR3 sequence (DNA): TGCAGTGCTCCTTTAGCGGGGCCCATACATGAGCAGTTCTTC.